The clone carrying this T cell receptor beta chain was seen at least ten times. Its antigen is not identified. With 1 base removed from V and 3 bases from J, the gap between germline ends came to 9 bases. The germline gives CDR1 LGHNA, CDR2 YNFKEQ. The CDR3 consists of 15 residues. The data stem from a study of metastatic and nonmetastatic thyroid tumors. General study results and limits: When malignant thyroid tumors were compared with benign nodules, TCR beta diversity was reportedly significantly higher in the malignant tumors. This held in both blood and tumor samples.

TCRdb used MiXCR to call clones anew from the PCR reads. The profile shows around 53,000 clones, approximately 22% of them singletons. All patients reached thyroid surgery having received no treatment beforehand. The sequence came from a female donor with papillary thyroid cancer or a benign thyroid nodule (not recorded which). Some clones in this sample may be carry-over from other donors' samples. Sequenced: blood. V usage is TRBV4-2 and J usage is TRBJ2-2; possibly TRBD1 or TRBD2 for D (5 bases each). The CDR3 spells CASSQGGADTGELFF. As DNA, the CDR3 is TGTGCCAGCAGCCAAGGAGGGGCGGACACCGGGGAGCTGTTTTTT.